The next 31 T cell receptor beta chains were all read from a single sample in a study of control samples from healthy donors and cancer patients. The table came from immunoSEQ multiplex PCR; TCRdb's copy has only in-frame clones and leaves some out. This table has 60,000 to 75,000 clones, 84% appearing once. Sequencing was carried out using blood. Receptors were obtained from a man aged 45-60 years in good health.

This clone was recorded only once. The chain recombines TRBV7-8 with TRBJ1-6; 9 positions agree with TRBD1. V was clipped by 4 bases and J by 7 bases; unmatched bases: 8. CDR3 length equals 16 residues. Germline V gene sequence: CDR1 SGHVS, CDR2 FQNEAQ. In nucleotides, the CDR3 is TGTGCCAGCAGCTGGAGAGGGACAGGGATGAATTCACCCCTCCACTTT. This gives the protein CASSWRGTGMNSPLHF. The variable domain in full, completed from reference TRBV7-8 and TRBJ1-6, reads GAGVSQSPRYKVAKRGQDVALRCDPISGHVSLFWYQQALGQGPEFLTYFQNEAQLDKSGLPSDRFFAERPEGSVSTLKIQRTQQEDSAVYLCASSWRGTGMNSPLHFGNGTRLTVT.

The CDR3 nucleotides are TGTGCCAGCAGTGCAGGACGGACCGGCGGCTACAATGAGCAGTTCTTC. Its translation is CASSAGRTGGYNEQFF. V is TRBV2 and J is TRBJ2-1; D is uncertain. This CDR3 spans 16 amino acids. Germline assignment: CDR1 SNHLY and CDR2 FYNNEI. V lost 4 bases and J lost 3, with 16 bases in between.

This CDR3 reads CAISESGSGTQETQYF. The DNA of the CDR3 is TGTGCCATCAGTGAGTCGGGTAGCGGGACCCAAGAGACCCAGTACTTC. The chain is built from TRBV10-3 and TRBJ2-5, with 8 nucleotides matching TRBD2. Unmatched junction bases numbered 4, after V lost 0 bases and J lost 1 base. The germline V gene has CDR1 ENHRY and CDR2 SYGVKD. The CDR3 spans 16 residues.

The DNA for the CDR3 is TGTGCCACCAGCAGGACCCCCCTGAGCACAGATACGCAGTATTTT. It is translated as CATSRTPLSTDTQYF. J is TRBJ2-3 and V is TRBV15; D ambiguous. V was trimmed by 3 bases and J by 0 bases, leaving 10 bases between them. The CDR3 length is 15 residues. Germline-derived CDR1 and CDR2 are LNHNV and YYDKDF (reference sequence).

The V call is TRBV2, the J call TRBJ1-3; D is unresolved. Trimming left V 2 bases short and J 4 bases short, with 12 bases between. CDR1 is SNHLY and CDR2 is FYNNEI in the germline V gene. This CDR3 has 15 amino acids. The CDR3 protein is CASSERPRGGNTIYF. The CDR3 DNA sequence: TGTGCCAGCAGTGAAAGGCCCCGAGGAGGAAACACCATATATTTT. The full variable domain, in which reference TRBV2 and TRBJ1-3 provide the parts outside the CDR3, is EPEVTQTPSHQVTQMGQEVILRCVPISNHLYFYWYRQILGQKVEFLVSFYNNEISEKSEIFDDQFSVERPDGSNFTLKIRSTKLEDSAMYFCASSERPRGGNTIYFGEGSWLTVV.

This chain connects TRBV6-5 to TRBJ1-4; TRBD1 matches 7 bases. Germline loops: CDR1 MNHEY, CDR2 SVGAGI. V dropped 6 bases and J dropped 5; count of bases not matched to a gene: 3. The CDR3 covers 13 residues. DNA for the CDR3: TGTGCCAGCAGAGGGGGCCCGAATGAAAAACTGTTTTTT. Protein: CASRGGPNEKLFF.

Comments on this clone: A junction end diverges from the germline sequence, so it may reflect a read error. The sample has other DNA sequences that encode this CDR3 too. J is TRBJ2-7 and V is TRBV9; 10 nucleotides match TRBD2. Germline CDR1 is SGDLS and CDR2 is YYNGEE. The CDR3 contains 16 residues. The CDR3 reads CASSPSGSGGPYEQYF. The CDR3 DNA follows: TGTGCCAGCAGCCCCTCGGGTAGCGGGGGGCCCTACGAGCAGTACTTT. Full variable domain (missing parts from reference TRBV9 and TRBJ2-7): DSGVTQTPKHLITATGQRVTLRCSPRSGDLSVYWYQQSLDQGLQFLIQYYNGEERAKGNILERFSAQQFPDLHSELNLSSLELGDSALYFCASSPSGSGGPYEQYFGPGTRLTVT.

V gene TRBV14 combines with J gene TRBJ2-3; a possible D gene is TRBD1 (6 bases). Between the trimmed V and J ends, which lost 1 base and 2 bases, there was a span of 19 bases. In germline, CDR1 is SGHDN, CDR2 FVKESK. The CDR3 spans 18 residues. CDR3 sequence (DNA): TGTGCCAGCAGCCAAGGGCTAGGACAGCATTTTATCACAGATACGCAGTATTTT. It encodes CASSQGLGQHFITDTQYF.

The chain recombines TRBV4-3 with TRBJ1-5; 8 bases are shared with TRBD1. From germline, CDR1 is LGHNA and CDR2 YSLEER. There are 14 residues in the CDR3. The V and J ends lost 4 bases and 7 bases, in that order; junction bases with no gene match: 6. The CDR3 reads CASSRQQGGQPQHF. CDR3 DNA sequence: TGCGCCAGCAGCCGCCAACAGGGGGGACAGCCCCAGCATTTT.

The chain couples TRBV5-6 to TRBJ1-2; 11 bases are shared with TRBD1. The CDR3 has 16 amino acids. With V trimmed by 0 bases and J by 5 bases, 6 bases remained unmatched. The germline V gene has CDR1 SGHDT and CDR2 YYEEEE. The CDR3 nucleotides are TGTGCCAGCAGCTTGGGAGGGACAGGGGGAATATATGGCTACACCTTC. It is translated as CASSLGGTGGIYGYTF.

The chain employs TRBV7-9 and TRBJ2-5, with TRBD2 matching 13 bases. The V gene end was trimmed by 5 bases and the J gene end by 2 bases; junction bases not matched to a gene: 5. Germline loops: CDR1 SEHNR, CDR2 FQNEAQ (reference sequence). The CDR3 loop spans 16 amino acids. CDR3 bases: TGTGCCAGCAGCCAGCCGGGACTAGCGGGGCAAGAGACCCAGTACTTC. It yields the protein CASSQPGLAGQETQYF.

The table lists this clone with a count of one. The CDR3: CASSGRRTDTQYF. The CDR3 coding sequence is TGTGCCAGCAGCGGACGGCGCACAGATACGCAGTATTTT. The chain joins TRBV12-3 or TRBV12-4 to TRBJ2-3; D gene ambiguous. V lost 6 bases to trimming and J lost 1 base, with 8 bases between them. The CDR3 covers 13 residues.

V gene TRBV14 combines with J gene TRBJ1-1; no firm D call. CDR3 length equals 13 residues. CDR1 is SGHDN, CDR2 FVKESK, per germline. With 1 base removed from V and 3 bases from J, the gap between germline ends came to 6 bases. Here the CDR3 DNA reads TGTGCCAGCAGCCAAGGGTGGGACACTGAAGCTTTCTTT. This sequence encodes CASSQGWDTEAFF.

The chain's CDR3 is CASSPEGPETQYF. For the CDR3, the DNA is TGCGCCAGCAGTCCGGAGGGTCCGGAGACCCAGTACTTC. The J gene is TRBJ2-5, the V gene TRBV5-1; D might be TRBD2 (6 bases). The length of the CDR3 is 13 residues. Germline assignment: CDR1 SGHRS and CDR2 YFSETQ. Trimming shortened V by 5 bases and J by 5 bases, and 13 bases separated the two germline ends. Variable domain in full (rest from reference TRBV5-1 and TRBJ2-5): KAGVTQTPRYLIKTRGQQVTLSCSPISGHRSVSWYQQTPGQGLQFLFEYFSETQRNKGNFPGRFSGRQFSNSRSEMNVSTLELGDSALYLCASSPEGPETQYFGPGTRLLVL.

The chain employs TRBV9 and TRBJ1-5; 7 bases align to TRBD1. Germline CDR1 SGDLS, CDR2 YYNGEE. The CDR3 covers 16 residues. J lost 7 bases, V lost 0 bases, and 10 bases had no gene match. The CDR3 sequence is CASSVGGRGGSQPQHF. CDR3 DNA sequence: TGTGCCAGCAGCGTAGGAGGTCGAGGGGGCAGCCAGCCCCAGCATTTT.

The chain joins TRBV12-3 or TRBV12-4 to TRBJ1-2; D gene ambiguous. V gave up 3 bases and J gave up 4 bases, with 9 bases separating them. The CDR3 runs to 13 residues. CDR3 bases: TGTGCCAGCAGTTTTCAGTCCCTCTATGGCTACACCTTC. It specifies CASSFQSLYGYTF.

The chain carries TRBV11-2 and TRBJ1-1; possible D gene TRBD1, 5 bases. The CDR3 loop spans 15 amino acids. From germline, CDR1 is SGHAT and CDR2 FQNNGV. Trimming took off 2 bases at V and 1 base at J, with 11 bases between the two ends. The CDR3, as DNA: TGTGCCAGCAGCTTATTTGGGGGGGAGAACACTGAAGCTTTCTTT. It encodes CASSLFGGENTEAFF.

The chain carries TRBV28 and TRBJ1-1; possibly TRBD1 for D (6 bases). Germline V gives CDR1 MDHEN, CDR2 SYDVKM. The CDR3 is 16 amino acids. Trimming took 7 bases from V and 0 from J, leaving 18 bases between them. CDR3 in amino acids: CASTALQGPMNTEAFF. The CDR3 bases are TGTGCCAGCACCGCACTCCAGGGGCCCATGAACACTGAAGCTTTCTTT. Complete variable domain (other parts from reference TRBV28 and TRBJ1-1): DVKVTQSSRYLVKRTGEKVFLECVQDMDHENMFWYRQDPGLGLRLIYFSYDVKMKEKGDIPEGYSVSREKKERFSLILESASTNQTSMYLCASTALQGPMNTEAFFGQGTRLTVV.

This rearrangement joins TRBV14 to TRBJ1-6; D is unclear. Germline V gene sequence: CDR1 SGHDN, CDR2 FVKESK. This CDR3 region has 12 residues. V was clipped by 4 bases and J by 7 bases, with 5 bases between them. CDR3 DNA: TGTGCCAGCAGCCTTCCGAATTCACCCCTCCACTTT. It yields the protein CASSLPNSPLHF.

The rearrangement links TRBV6-1 to TRBJ2-2; TRBD1 matches at 9 bases. Per germline, CDR1 MNHNS and CDR2 SASEGT. Trimming removed 1 base from V and 4 bases from J; junction bases left unmatched: 4. The CDR3 is 16 amino acids. The CDR3 DNA reads as TGTGCCAGCAGTGAAGGGACAGGGGTGGCCACCGGGGAGCTGTTTTTT. Its protein is CASSEGTGVATGELFF.

V usage is TRBV7-2 and J usage is TRBJ2-4; tentatively, D is TRBD2 (6 bases). This CDR3 region has 13 residues. V lost 0 bases and J lost 9, with 9 bases in between. The germline V gene has CDR1 SGHTA and CDR2 FQGNSA. The CDR3 loop is CASSLAQGGIQYF. The CDR3 DNA follows: TGTGCCAGCAGCTTAGCGCAGGGAGGCATTCAGTACTTC. Complete variable domain (other parts from reference TRBV7-2 and TRBJ2-4): GAGVSQSPSNKVTEKGKDVELRCDPISGHTALYWYRQSLGQGLEFLIYFQGNSAPDKSGLPSDRFSAERTGGSVSTLTIQRTQQEDSAVYLCASSLAQGGIQYFGAGTRLSVL.

The genes are TRBV6-2 or TRBV6-3 and TRBJ2-3, with 10 bases matching TRBD2. CDR1 is MNHEY and CDR2 is SVGEGT in the germline V gene. V was clipped by 2 bases and J by 3 bases; unmatched bases: 11. There are 18 residues in the CDR3. The CDR3 loop is CASSYLGNSGRSTDTQYF. CDR3 sequence (DNA): TGTGCCAGCAGTTACCTGGGGAATAGCGGGAGGTCGACAGATACGCAGTATTTT.

V is TRBV5-1 and J is TRBJ2-7; a weak D match, TRBD2 (5 bases). This CDR3 contains 14 residues. Germline V gives CDR1 SGHRS, CDR2 YFSETQ. Between the trimmed V and J ends, which lost 0 bases and 2 bases, there was a span of 9 bases. The CDR3 DNA sequence: TGCGCCAGCAGCTTGGACGGGAAGACCTACGAGCAGTACTTC. Its protein product is CASSLDGKTYEQYF.

The J gene is TRBJ2-7, the V gene TRBV11-2, with a tentative D call TRBD1 (6 bases). V was trimmed by 5 bases and J by 0 bases, leaving 17 bases between them. Looked up from germline, CDR1 is SGHAT and CDR2 is FQNNGV. The CDR3 is 16 amino acids. The CDR3 nucleotides read TGTGCCAGCAGCCCAACCACAGGGATGAGCTCCTACGAGCAGTACTTC. Encoded protein: CASSPTTGMSSYEQYF.

The genes are TRBV14 and TRBJ1-2; 9 nucleotides line up with TRBD1. The CDR3 sequence is 13 residues long. Germline CDR1 reads SGHDN; CDR2 reads FVKESK. Trimming took 4 bases from V and 6 from J; bases not matched to a gene: 3. The CDR3 is CASSPRTGDGYTF. The CDR3 DNA follows: TGTGCCAGCAGCCCAAGGACAGGGGATGGCTACACCTTC. The whole variable domain, filled in from reference TRBV14 and TRBJ1-2, reads EAGVTQFPSHSVIEKGQTVTLRCDPISGHDNLYWYRRVMGKEIKFLLHFVKESKQDESGMPNNRFLAERTGGTYSTLKVQPAELEDSGVYFCASSPRTGDGYTFGSGTRLTVV.

The chain employs TRBV7-8 and TRBJ1-5, with D tentatively TRBD1 (5 bases). Germline CDR1 is SGHVS and CDR2 is FQNEAQ. There are 16 residues in the CDR3. V shed 2 bases and J shed 6 bases, with 17 bases lying between them. This CDR3 reads CASSLSPGVRGQPQHF. CDR3 in DNA: TGTGCCAGCAGCTTATCCCCGGGGGTGAGGGGTCAGCCCCAGCATTTT.

The V gene is TRBV13, the J gene TRBJ2-7, with TRBD1 matching 9 bases. Germline V gene lookup returns CDR1 PRHDT and CDR2 FYEKMQ (reference sequence). J was trimmed by 5 bases and V by 3 bases; bases with no gene match: 8. The CDR3 runs to 15 residues. DNA for the CDR3: TGTGCCAGCAGCTTGCCAGGGACAGGGAGTAACGAGCAGTACTTC. Translated: CASSLPGTGSNEQYF.

The chain links TRBV15 to TRBJ1-2, with 8 nucleotides matching TRBD1. Germline-derived CDR1 and CDR2 are LNHNV and YYDKDF (reference sequence). The CDR3 extends over 15 amino acids. The junction had 14 bases not matched to a gene; V was cut back by 8 bases and J by 6 bases. CDR3 sequence: CATSKEKTGVNGYTF. Here the CDR3 DNA reads TGTGCCACCTCGAAAGAGAAGACAGGGGTGAATGGCTACACCTTC.

The chain has TRBV27 and TRBJ2-2; D possibly uses TRBD1 or TRBD2 (6 bases each). The CDR3 runs 16 residues. Germline CDR1 MNHEY, CDR2 SMNVEV (reference sequence). Deletions cut 2 bases from V and 3 bases from J, with 13 bases between. CDR3 bases: TGTGCCAGCAGTTTAATCGGGGGCGGGTACACCGGGGAGCTGTTTTTT. Residues: CASSLIGGGYTGELFF.

The genes are TRBV19 and TRBJ2-1; the match to TRBD1 covers 8 bases. V was pared by 0 bases and J by 7 bases, with 5 bases of the junction left unmatched. Germline CDR1 LNHDA, CDR2 SQIVND (reference sequence). The CDR3 extends over 15 amino acids. For the CDR3, the DNA is TGTGCCAGTAGTATAGAGCAGGGGGCGCTTAATGAGCAGTTCTTC. This sequence encodes CASSIEQGALNEQFF.

This rearrangement joins TRBV11-3 to TRBJ1-1; D is uncertain. V was cut by 5 bases and J by 6 bases, with 10 bases left in between. The CDR3 is 12 amino acids. Germline V gene lookup returns CDR1 SGHNT and CDR2 YENEEA. CDR3 nucleotides: TGTGCCAGCAGCCTTCCCGATCCTGAAGCTTTCTTT. This translates into CASSLPDPEAFF.